This entry is about one T cell receptor (beta chain). The target antigen is unknown. CDR1 and CDR2 from the germline V gene are SGHRS and YFSETQ. The V end was cut by 0 bases, the J end by 6 bases, with 12 bases between. This CDR3 is 14 amino acids long. This sample is drawn from a study of cytomegalovirus exposure and HLA in healthy donors. Overall study context: In a later analysis, it was reported that the 110 or so validation repertoires had been produced on the same platform as the 550 to 850 repertoires belonging to the first cohort.

The data were produced by immunoSEQ multiplex PCR, yet TCRdb's version contains in-frame clones alone and is incomplete. This table holds roughly 120,000 clones, 94% found once. Findings of the study overall: A list of roughly 180 TCR beta chains associated with cytomegalovirus was given. CMV antigen specificity of a few CMV-associated chains was confirmed in vitro.

This receptor was taken from a woman aged 18-30 years in good health and CMV-seronegative. The specimen sequenced was PBMCs. The V call is TRBV5-1, the J call TRBJ1-1; D is undetermined. The DNA of the CDR3 is TGCGCCAGCAGCTTGGGTGAGCCTAGGCCTGAAGCTTTCTTT. This gives the protein CASSLGEPRPEAFF.